This T cell receptor beta chain was documented in a study of response to subunit inactivated influenza vaccine. This clonotype has only a few counts. TCRdb used MiXCR to reprocess the RT-PCR reads, holding one entry per CDR3 protein. The top ten hold about 11% of the sample, which has around 850,000 distinct CDR3 sequences, roughly 18% seen once. With 5 bases removed from V and 6 bases from J, the gap between germline ends came to 10 bases. The germline CDR1 and CDR2 sequences are DFQATT and SNEGSKA (reference sequence). The CDR3 covers 11 residues. The gene calls are TRBV20-1 and TRBJ1-2; no clear D gene. The TCR originated in a man between 50 and 59 years old who received an inactivated influenza vaccine. Sequencing was performed on PBMCs from blood, taken less than 6 days after vaccination. CDR3 DNA: TGCAGTGCTCCTGGATCGGATGGCTACACCTTC. The encoded protein is CSAPGSDGYTF.